This entry lists 18 T cell receptor beta chains sequenced from one sample in a study of regulatory T cells in long-lasting Graves disease (TCRdb year 2021). Library preparation employed multiplex PCR. The sequencer listed for this sample is Illumina HiSeq 4000. CDR3 regions were amplified by Arm-PCR with iRepertoire HTBI primers to construct TCR beta libraries. The raw public reads went through TCRdb reprocessing: fastp at Q25, MiXCR clone calling, in-frame beta chains kept. Rows with a matching CDR3 protein are joined into one entry that keeps the most common DNA and genes. The sample table shows approximately 400,000 distinct CDR3 sequences, and about 16% are seen once. Of the sample, around 17% falls within the top ten clones. Per the publication, the time point label means: newly diagnosed GD, antithyroid drugs for less than 3 months. RNA was extracted from PBMCs in TRIzol for both TCR sequencing and RNA sequencing.

This sample was also put to use in a study of T cells in Graves' hyperthyroidism and ophthalmopathy.

Sequenced material: peripheral blood mononuclear cells (PBMCs), taken at new diagnosis, from a patient treated with antithyroid drugs. The receptors derive from a woman under 40 with Graves disease. Donor details come from another sample of the same person, matched by shared clones.

This clonotype was seen a handful of times. The chain recombines TRBV6-2 or TRBV6-3 with TRBJ2-2; 10 bases match TRBD2. Germline V gene sequence: CDR1 MNHEY, CDR2 SVGEGT. The CDR3 totals 15 residues. The J segment lost 7 bases and the V segment lost 6 bases, leaving 8 bases of the junction unmatched. The CDR3 sequence: CASRSAGGVNGELFF. As DNA, the CDR3 is TGTGCCAGCAGATCAGCGGGAGGGGTTAACGGGGAGCTGTTTTTT.

This clonotype was counted ten times or more. The J gene is TRBJ2-1, the V gene TRBV11-1; D call uncertain. The CDR3 contains 11 residues. V was clipped by 1 base and J by 8 bases, with 3 bases between them. CDR1 is SGHAT, CDR2 FQDESV, per germline (reference sequence). CDR3: CASSLGHEQFF. CDR3 bases: TGTGCCAGCAGCTTAGGACATGAGCAGTTCTTC.

This clonotype was seen many times. V usage is TRBV27 and J usage is TRBJ2-7; 9 positions match TRBD1. The CDR3 runs 16 residues. Germline V lookup: CDR1 MNHEY, CDR2 SMNVEV (reference sequence). Trimming cost V 4 bases and J 4 bases; bases outside gene matches: 11. This CDR3 reads CASSSPLRDRVYEQYF. CDR3 sequence (DNA): TGTGCCAGCAGTTCACCCCTCCGGGACAGGGTATACGAGCAGTACTTC.

This clonotype was observed at least ten times. The chain is built from TRBV12-3 or TRBV12-4 and TRBJ1-6, with TRBD1 identical over 8 bases. This CDR3 is built from 14 residues. J lost 7 bases, V lost 5 bases, and 4 bases had no gene match. The DNA of the CDR3 is TGTGCCAGCAGTCACCGGGACAGGAATTCACCCCTCCACTTT. Translating it yields CASSHRDRNSPLHF.

This clonotype was detected only a few times. The chain employs TRBV20-1 and TRBJ1-3, with D uncertain. CDR3 length equals 14 residues. CDR1 is DFQATT, CDR2 SNEGSKA, per germline (reference sequence). V lost 4 bases, J lost 2 bases, and 12 bases lay in between. Written as DNA, the CDR3 is TGCAGTGCTACCAAGAACAGAGCTGGAAACACCATATATTTT. Its translation: CSATKNRAGNTIYF.

This clonotype has a count of ten or more. The rearrangement joins TRBV2 to TRBJ2-2; D ambiguous. Trimming took 8 bases from V and 6 from J, leaving 10 bases between them. The CDR3 length is 12 residues. CDR1 is SNHLY and CDR2 is FYNNEI in the germline V gene. This CDR3 reads CASLDGSGELFF. The CDR3 DNA sequence: TGTGCCAGCCTGGACGGATCCGGGGAGCTGTTTTTT.

There are many counts of this clonotype. This sequence joins TRBV3-1 and TRBJ2-7, with 11 bases matching TRBD2. This CDR3 comprises 17 residues. V dropped 0 bases and J dropped 2; count of bases not matched to a gene: 6. Germline CDR1 is LGHDT and CDR2 is YNNKEL (reference sequence). Here the CDR3 reads CASSQELAGASPYEQYF. The CDR3 coding sequence is TGTGCCAGCAGCCAAGAACTAGCGGGAGCCTCCCCCTACGAGCAGTACTTC.

This clonotype has at least ten counts. This chain uses TRBV11-2 with TRBJ1-1; the match to TRBD1 covers 10 bases. Germline assignment: CDR1 SGHAT and CDR2 FQNNGV. Germline trimming cut 6 bases from V and 3 bases from J; bases unmatched to any gene: 10. The CDR3 runs to 16 residues. The CDR3 region has the DNA TGTGCCAGCAGACCAATCCGGGGACAGGGGTACACTGAAGCTTTCTTT. Its protein product is CASRPIRGQGYTEAFF.

There are many counts of this clonotype. V gene TRBV3-1 combines with J gene TRBJ1-1; 8 nucleotides line up with TRBD1. Germline V CDR1 and CDR2: LGHDT, YNNKEL (reference sequence). The J segment lost 1 base and the V segment lost 3 bases, leaving 4 bases of the junction unmatched. The CDR3 runs 15 residues. DNA for the CDR3: TGTGCCAGCAGCCACCTGGACAGGGAGAACACTGAAGCTTTCTTT. Protein: CASSHLDRENTEAFF.

This clonotype has a count of ten or more. This chain uses TRBV3-1 with TRBJ1-2; 8 nucleotides line up with TRBD1. J was trimmed by 3 bases and V by 4 bases; bases with no gene match: 4. Germline values: CDR1 LGHDT, CDR2 YNNKEL (reference sequence). The CDR3 has 14 residues. This CDR3 is CASSLKGQDYGYTF. For the CDR3, the DNA is TGTGCCAGCAGCCTGAAGGGACAGGACTATGGCTACACCTTC.

This clonotype was recorded many times. This chain links TRBV5-1 with TRBJ2-3; no firm D call. In germline, CDR1 is SGHRS, CDR2 YFSETQ. The CDR3 is made up of 12 amino acids. V gave up 4 bases and J gave up 3 bases, with 6 bases separating them. The CDR3 spells CASSLWTDTQYF. In DNA, the CDR3 is TGCGCCAGCAGCCTCTGGACAGATACGCAGTATTTT. Drawing the rest from reference TRBV5-1 and TRBJ2-3, the complete variable domain is KAGVTQTPRYLIKTRGQQVTLSCSPISGHRSVSWYQQTPGQGLQFLFEYFSETQRNKGNFPGRFSGRQFSNSRSEMNVSTLELGDSALYLCASSLWTDTQYFGPGTRLTVL.

This clonotype was observed at least ten times. The V and J genes are TRBV13 and TRBJ2-5; D is ambiguous. Germline V gene sequence: CDR1 PRHDT, CDR2 FYEKMQ (reference sequence). This CDR3 has 15 residues. V was shortened by 0 bases and J by 5 bases, with 13 bases between the two germline ends. The CDR3: CASSLGAGDSETQYF. CDR3 nucleotide sequence: TGTGCCAGCAGCTTAGGCGCTGGGGATTCGGAGACCCAGTACTTC. Variable domain in full (rest from reference TRBV13 and TRBJ2-5): AAGVIQSPRHLIKEKRETATLKCYPIPRHDTVYWYQQGPGQDPQFLISFYEKMQSDKGSIPDRFSAQQFSDYHSELNMSSLELGDSALYFCASSLGAGDSETQYFGPGTRLLVL.

In its sample, this clonotype was seen a few times. The V and J genes are TRBV13 and TRBJ2-7; D remains ambiguous. V was clipped by 5 bases and J by 2 bases, with 16 bases between them. CDR1 and CDR2 from the germline V gene are PRHDT and FYEKMQ (reference sequence). This CDR3 has 15 amino acids. CDR3 protein: CASSPGPVPTYEQYF. The CDR3 DNA reads TGTGCCAGCAGCCCAGGTCCGGTCCCTACCTACGAGCAGTACTTC.

The table lists this clonotype with many counts. Its ends do not fully match the called genes, so a read error is possible. J is TRBJ2-1 and V is TRBV5-1; 7 bases are a match to TRBD2. Germline V gives CDR1 SGHRS, CDR2 YFSETQ. CDR3 length: 15 amino acids. The CDR3 is CASSLAGLAYNEQFF. CDR3 bases: TGTGCCAGCAGCTTGGCCGGACTAGCCTACAATGAGCAGTTCTTC.

A note on this clonotype: This may be a read error, as it is one base from a much larger clone. J is TRBJ1-1 and V is TRBV2, with D possibly being TRBD1 (6 bases). The CDR3 has 14 residues. Germline V gene sequence: CDR1 SNHLY, CDR2 FYNNEI. Trimming stripped 11 bases from V and 10 bases from J, with 26 bases between. Here the CDR3 DNA reads TGTGCCGGCATTGCCCTAAGGGCCAGGGGACGAGCTTTCTTT. Its protein is CAGIALRARGRAFF.

This clonotype was seen more than once but under ten times. This sequence joins TRBV9 and TRBJ1-3; no clear D gene. The CDR3 is 15 residues long. The germline V and J ends were trimmed by 0 bases and 0 bases, with 7 bases remaining between them. The germline CDR1 and CDR2 sequences are SGDLS and YYNGEE. CDR3: CASSVGVSSGNTIYF. The CDR3 bases are TGTGCCAGCAGCGTAGGGGTTAGCTCTGGAAACACCATATATTTT. Full variable domain (outside the CDR3, taken from reference TRBV9 and TRBJ1-3): DSGVTQTPKHLITATGQRVTLRCSPRSGDLSVYWYQQSLDQGLQFLIQYYNGEERAKGNILERFSAQQFPDLHSELNLSSLELGDSALYFCASSVGVSSGNTIYFGEGSWLTVV.

There are many counts of this clonotype. The CDR3 bases are TGCAGCGTTCCAACGGGGAGGGCCCTCACAGATACGCAGTATTTT. Residues: CSVPTGRALTDTQYF. The V gene is TRBV29-1, the J gene TRBJ2-3, with TRBD2 matching over 7 bases. Germline lookup yields CDR1 SQVTM and CDR2 ANQGSEA. V lost 5 bases and J lost 2; bases outside the gene matches: 10. The CDR3 extends over 15 amino acids.

Many counts were recorded for this clonotype. In DNA form, the CDR3 reads TGTGCCAGCAGCTCACCGAACACCGGGGAGCTGTTTTTT. It is translated as CASSSPNTGELFF. The chain has TRBV28 and TRBJ2-2; D call uncertain. Trimming removed 6 bases from V and 0 bases from J, with 5 bases in between. CDR1 MDHEN and CDR2 SYDVKM come from the germline V gene. This CDR3 has 13 amino acids.